The clone carrying this T cell receptor beta chain was detected only a few times. The target antigen is unknown. The source of the sample is a study of post-analysis software for immune sequencing data. The study's findings and limits: Roughly 5 TRBV segments occurring more often in patients than controls included TRBV5-6, TRBV5-1 and TRBV20-1.

The length of the CDR3 is 15 residues. V lost 7 bases and J lost 2, with 15 bases in between. The germline V gene encodes CDR1 ENHRY and CDR2 SYGVKD. Prepared TCR beta cDNA libraries contained unique molecular identifiers. TCRdb re-derived calls from the PCR reads in MiXCR, one entry per CDR3 protein. The table includes approximately 660,000 distinct CDR3 sequences, approximately 59% detected once. The chain recombines TRBV10-3 with TRBJ2-1; no firm D call. The sequenced sample consisted of blood. The receptor's source is a girl aged 2-10 years with multiple sclerosis. The CDR3 here is CAIKVYGETYNEQFF. CDR3 nucleotide sequence: TGTGCCATCAAGGTATATGGGGAAACCTACAATGAGCAGTTCTTC.